One and the same sample provided the 21 T cell receptor beta chains below, sequenced in a study of shared clonotypes between healthy human individuals. Sequencing used immunoSEQ multiplex PCR; TCRdb keeps in-frame clones, though not all of them. The data contain about 2.4 million clones, roughly 92% of them singletons. Sequencing input: naive CD4+ T cells sorted from blood. Subset indicated: CD45RA+ positively selected. These receptors came from a man aged 18 to 30 in good health.

This clone came up a few times. This sequence joins TRBV2 and TRBJ1-1; D remains ambiguous. The CDR3 sequence is 14 residues long. V dropped 2 bases and J dropped 1 base, with 8 bases sitting between them. Germline V gene lookup returns CDR1 SNHLY and CDR2 FYNNEI. The CDR3 sequence: CASSETSANTEAFF. In nucleotides, the CDR3 is TGTGCCAGCAGTGAAACATCAGCGAACACTGAAGCTTTCTTT. The whole variable domain, remainder taken from reference TRBV2 and TRBJ1-1, is EPEVTQTPSHQVTQMGQEVILRCVPISNHLYFYWYRQILGQKVEFLVSFYNNEISEKSEIFDDQFSVERPDGSNFTLKIRSTKLEDSAMYFCASSETSANTEAFFGQGTRLTVV.

This clone was seen more than once but under ten times. The V and J genes are TRBV30 and TRBJ1-5; D is ambiguous. This CDR3 comprises 13 residues. In germline, CDR1 is GTSNPN, CDR2 SVGIG (reference sequence). The ends were cut back, 1 base at V and 10 bases at J, with 14 bases in the middle. This CDR3 is CAWSDQELRPQHF. The DNA of the CDR3 is TGTGCCTGGAGTGATCAGGAGTTAAGACCCCAGCATTTT.

V is TRBV6-6 and J is TRBJ2-7; 12 bases align to TRBD2. Trimming cost V 3 bases and J 7 bases; bases outside gene matches: 1. The CDR3 contains 13 residues. Germline assignment: CDR1 MNHNY and CDR2 SVGAGI (reference sequence). For the CDR3, the DNA is TGTGCCAGCAGTTATGGACTAGCGGGGGAGCAGTACTTC. This encodes CASSYGLAGEQYF.

The chain has TRBV5-1 and TRBJ2-5; 10 bases align to TRBD1. With 3 bases clipped from V and 5 bases from J, the junction kept 10 bases outside the gene matches. The CDR3 is made up of 16 amino acids. Looked up from germline, CDR1 is SGHRS and CDR2 is YFSETQ. The CDR3: CASSSGTGAIRETQYF. In DNA form, the CDR3 reads TGCGCCAGCAGCTCCGGGACAGGGGCCATTAGGGAGACCCAGTACTTC. Full variable domain (remainder filled in from reference TRBV5-1 and TRBJ2-5): KAGVTQTPRYLIKTRGQQVTLSCSPISGHRSVSWYQQTPGQGLQFLFEYFSETQRNKGNFPGRFSGRQFSNSRSEMNVSTLELGDSALYLCASSSGTGAIRETQYFGPGTRLLVL.

This clone was recorded once. V and J are TRBV10-1 and TRBJ2-5; D is unresolved. This CDR3 region has 14 residues. V was cut by 2 bases and J by 1 base, with 8 bases left in between. Per germline, CDR1 WNHNN and CDR2 SYGVQD (reference sequence). The CDR3 DNA reads TGCGCCAGCAGTGAGAGACGGGCCCAAGAGACCCAGTACTTC. Residues: CASSERRAQETQYF.

The V call is TRBV4-3, the J call TRBJ1-3; maybe TRBD1 (6 bases). This CDR3 is built from 15 residues. Deletions cut 4 bases from V and 0 bases from J, with 10 bases between. CDR1 is LGHNA, CDR2 YSLEER, per germline. The CDR3 DNA reads as TGCGCCAGCAGCCTAGGGGGGGCCTCTGGAAACACCATATATTTT. Translation gives CASSLGGASGNTIYF.

This chain joins TRBV6-1 and TRBJ2-7; 13 bases map to TRBD2. Germline trimming cut 1 base from V and 2 bases from J; bases unmatched to any gene: 2. Per germline, CDR1 MNHNS and CDR2 SASEGT. The CDR3 covers 16 residues. CDR3 DNA: TGTGCCAGCAGTGAAGGGACTAGCGGGAGAGCCTACGAGCAGTACTTC. Its protein is CASSEGTSGRAYEQYF.

The chain combines TRBV6-5 with TRBJ1-1, with D possibly TRBD1 on 5 matching bases. CDR3 size: 15 residues. The germline V gene has CDR1 MNHEY and CDR2 SVGAGI. The V gene lost 1 base and the J gene lost 3 bases, with 12 bases spanning the gap. The chain's CDR3 is CASSYWGLEDTEAFF. The CDR3 DNA follows: TGTGCCAGCAGTTACTGGGGCTTGGAGGACACTGAAGCTTTCTTT.

The rearrangement uses TRBV7-9 and TRBJ2-3, with D perhaps assigned TRBD1 or TRBD2 (5 bases each). The CDR3 consists of 12 residues. Germline assignment: CDR1 SEHNR and CDR2 FQNEAQ (reference sequence). Trimming left V 5 bases short and J 12 bases short, with 15 bases between. DNA of the CDR3: TGTGCCAGCAGCACCAGGGAGATCCCCCAGTATTTT. Protein: CASSTREIPQYF.

The V call is TRBV19, the J call TRBJ1-5; the D gene is possibly TRBD1 (6 bases). The germline gives CDR1 LNHDA, CDR2 SQIVND (reference sequence). Between the trimmed V and J ends, which lost 4 bases and 7 bases, there was a span of 23 bases. There are 17 residues in the CDR3. The CDR3 region has the DNA TGTGCCAGTAGTAGAAGACCCGGGACATCGTATGGGCAGCCCCAGCATTTT. This gives the protein CASSRRPGTSYGQPQHF. The full variable domain, its missing parts supplied by reference TRBV19 and TRBJ1-5, is DGGITQSPKYLFRKEGQNVTLSCEQNLNHDAMYWYRQDPGQGLRLIYYSQIVNDFQKGDIAEGYSVSREKKESFPLTVTSAQKNPTAFYLCASSRRPGTSYGQPQHFGDGTRLSIL.

V is TRBV2 and J is TRBJ2-2; D is undetermined. This CDR3 comprises 12 residues. CDR1 is SNHLY and CDR2 is FYNNEI in the germline V gene. Trimming stripped 9 bases from V and 7 bases from J, with 12 bases between. The CDR3 DNA reads TGTGCCAGATCCCGGCCCGGCGGGGAGCTGTTTTTT. Translated, it gives CARSRPGGELFF.

V usage is TRBV28 and J usage is TRBJ1-1, with a possible D match to TRBD1 (5 bases). Deletions cut 5 bases from V and 7 bases from J, with 11 bases between. The CDR3 length is 12 residues. CDR1 is MDHEN, CDR2 SYDVKM, per germline. In DNA, the CDR3 is TGTGCCAGCAGTCCTGGGACCTATGAAGCTTTCTTT. This gives the protein CASSPGTYEAFF.

V and J are TRBV6-5 and TRBJ1-2; D remains ambiguous. V was trimmed by 5 bases and J by 8 bases, leaving 18 bases between them. Germline V gives CDR1 MNHEY, CDR2 SVGAGI. CDR3 length: 14 amino acids. This CDR3 reads CASSNYMEGWGYTF. The CDR3 DNA is TGTGCCAGCAGTAACTACATGGAGGGATGGGGCTACACCTTC.

The V gene is TRBV2, the J gene TRBJ2-6; 7 bases are shared with TRBD1. This CDR3 region has 19 residues. After removal of 0 bases from V and 0 bases from J, the junction contained 8 bases not matched to a gene. CDR1 is SNHLY, CDR2 FYNNEI, per germline. The CDR3 sequence: CASSEALLGQLSGANVLTF. The CDR3 nucleotides read TGTGCCAGCAGTGAAGCGCTTCTGGGACAGCTCTCTGGGGCCAACGTCCTGACTTTC.

This clone occurred a few times. At the DNA level, this CDR3 is encoded by other sequences in the same sample as well. CDR3 residues: CASSIEGNQPQHF. The CDR3 DNA is TGTGCCAGTAGTATAGAAGGCAATCAGCCCCAGCATTTT. V is TRBV19 and J is TRBJ1-5; no firm D call. This CDR3 spans 13 amino acids. Trimming took 0 bases from V and 2 from J, leaving 2 bases between them. Germline values: CDR1 LNHDA, CDR2 SQIVND (reference sequence).

The genes are TRBV23-1 and TRBJ2-7, with D possibly TRBD2 on 6 matching bases. TRBV23-1 is reported as an ORF; its role is uncertain. This CDR3 has 15 residues. V lost 7 bases and J lost 0, with 16 bases in between. The CDR3 reads CASNRGTQLSYEQYF. CDR3 coding DNA: TGCGCCAGCAACCGCGGGACTCAGCTCTCCTACGAGCAGTACTTC.

The chain couples TRBV9 to TRBJ2-7; D call uncertain. The germline V gene has CDR1 SGDLS and CDR2 YYNGEE. Trimming removed 2 bases from V and 4 bases from J, with 22 bases in between. This CDR3 has 17 residues. Here the CDR3 reads CASSVTDPFQRLYEQYF. CDR3 nucleotides: TGTGCCAGCAGCGTGACGGACCCTTTCCAACGCCTTTACGAGCAGTACTTC. Drawing the rest from reference TRBV9 and TRBJ2-7, the complete variable domain is DSGVTQTPKHLITATGQRVTLRCSPRSGDLSVYWYQQSLDQGLQFLIQYYNGEERAKGNILERFSAQQFPDLHSELNLSSLELGDSALYFCASSVTDPFQRLYEQYFGPGTRLTVT.

The gene calls are TRBV6-6 and TRBJ2-7, with 7 bases fitting TRBD1. The trim removed 7 bases at V and 2 bases at J, leaving 5 bases unmatched. The CDR3 totals 13 residues. The germline CDR1 and CDR2 sequences are MNHNY and SVGAGI (reference sequence). CDR3 bases: TGTGCCAGCAACGGACAGGCCACCTACGAGCAGTACTTC. This translates into CASNGQATYEQYF.

V is TRBV6-1 and J is TRBJ2-3; TRBD2 matches at 7 bases. Germline assignment: CDR1 MNHNS and CDR2 SASEGT. The J segment lost 1 base and the V segment lost 7 bases, leaving 2 bases of the junction unmatched. The CDR3 covers 13 residues. The CDR3 DNA is TGTGCCAGCACGCTAGCGGGCACAGATACGCAGTATTTT. Amino acids: CASTLAGTDTQYF.

This chain links TRBV7-9 with TRBJ2-7; 10 bases are shared with TRBD1. The germline V gene encodes CDR1 SEHNR and CDR2 FQNEAQ (reference sequence). The CDR3 is 15 amino acids. Trimming cost V 5 bases and J 2 bases; bases outside gene matches: 6. This chain's CDR3 is CASSPSGTGAYEQYF. The CDR3 bases are TGTGCCAGCAGCCCCTCCGGGACAGGGGCCTACGAGCAGTACTTC.

The J gene is TRBJ1-1, the V gene TRBV6-4; D not resolved. Germline V gene lookup returns CDR1 MRHNA and CDR2 SNTAGT. This CDR3 has 8 residues. Trimming took 7 bases from V and 6 from J, leaving 0 bases between them. Written as DNA, the CDR3 is TGTGCCAGCACTGAAGCTTTCTTT. This codes for CASTEAFF.